The rows below give T cell receptor beta chains drawn from one sample of a study of cytomegalovirus exposure and HLA in healthy donors. Assay used: immunoSEQ multiplex PCR; TCRdb lists only in-frame clones, some missing. The sample shows roughly 120,000 clones, around three quarters of them seen only once. Specimen: PBMCs. These TCRs come from a man aged 30 to 39 in good health and CMV-seropositive. Each CDR3 is given with its conserved first and last residue. Each record gives: J gene, D gene, V gene, clone size, CDR3 DNA, CDR3 protein. The D gene is left open where the match is weak. Not every row has a clone size; where given, it reads once, few, many or a size class.

J: TRBJ2-3
D: .
V: TRBV19
size: few
DNA: TGTGCCAGTAGTAATCGAGGCACAGATACGCAGTATTTT
CDR3: CASSNRGTDTQYF

J: TRBJ2-1
D: TRBD2
V: TRBV4-2
size: .
DNA: TGTGCCAGCAGCATAGAGAGCGGGGGTTCCTACAATGAGCAGTTCTTC
CDR3: CASSIESGGSYNEQFF

J: TRBJ1-1
D: TRBD1
V: TRBV6-5
size: .
DNA: TGTGCCAGCAGTTACTCAAGGGGGCTGGGCACTGAAGCTTTCTTT
CDR3: CASSYSRGLGTEAFF

J: TRBJ2-5
D: .
V: TRBV5-4
size: .
DNA: TGTGCCAGCAGCCCGTGGGGGCAGACGAGGGGAGAGACCCAGTACTTC
CDR3: CASSPWGQTRGETQYF

J: TRBJ2-4
D: .
V: TRBV6-6
size: few
DNA: TGTGCCAGCGGGCAGTCCGTGAACATTCAGTACTTC
CDR3: CASGQSVNIQYF

J: TRBJ1-2
D: .
V: TRBV5-4
size: .
DNA: TGTGCCAGCAGCTTGGGTGGGGGCATAAGCTATGGCTACACCTTC
CDR3: CASSLGGGISYGYTF

J: TRBJ2-1
D: .
V: TRBV19
size: .
DNA: TGTGCCAGTAGTTCGACAGGTTACAATGAGCAGTTCTTC
CDR3: CASSSTGYNEQFF

J: TRBJ2-7
D: .
V: TRBV4-1
size: .
DNA: TGCGCCAGCAGCCAAGGGAGGGGTTCCTACGAGCAGTACTTC
CDR3: CASSQGRGSYEQYF

J: TRBJ2-7
D: .
V: TRBV6-5
size: .
DNA: TGTGCCAGCAGCTCCCGATCGGGCGGGTACGAGCAGTACTTC
CDR3: CASSSRSGGYEQYF

J: TRBJ1-4
D: TRBD1
V: TRBV2
size: few
DNA: TGTGCCAGCAGTGCCGACAGGGTCGGAGCAACTAATGAAAAACTGTTTTTT
CDR3: CASSADRVGATNEKLFF

J: TRBJ2-3
D: TRBD2
V: TRBV5-4
size: .
DNA: TGTGCCAGCAGCTTGGGCCAGCTAGCGGGGGGCACAGATACGCAGTATTTT
CDR3: CASSLGQLAGGTDTQYF

J: TRBJ2-7
D: .
V: TRBV4-1
size: .
DNA: TGCGCCAGCAGCCAAGGGGAGCAAATCGGTTACGAGCAGTACTTC
CDR3: CASSQGEQIGYEQYF

J: TRBJ1-2
D: TRBD1
V: TRBV30
size: .
DNA: TGTGCCTGGAGTGCGACAGGGGGCATTGGCTACACCTTC
CDR3: CAWSATGGIGYTF

J: TRBJ2-3
D: TRBD2
V: TRBV6-1
size: .
DNA: TGTGCCAGCCGACTAGCGGGGGGTGCAGATACGCAGTATTTT
CDR3: CASRLAGGADTQYF

J: TRBJ2-2
D: .
V: TRBV4-1
size: .
DNA: TGCGCCAGCAGCCAACCCGGACAGTCCAACTGGGGGGAGCTGTTTTTT
CDR3: CASSQPGQSNWGELFF

J: TRBJ1-4
D: .
V: TRBV9
size: .
DNA: TGTGCCAGCAGCGTAGGTGGCCGGGCGGGTAATGAAAAACTGTTTTTT
CDR3: CASSVGGRAGNEKLFF

J: TRBJ1-2
D: TRBD1
V: TRBV30
size: .
DNA: TGTGCCTGGAGTGTACAGGGGGCCGATGGCTACACCTTC
CDR3: CAWSVQGADGYTF

J: TRBJ2-7
D: TRBD1
V: TRBV10-1
size: .
DNA: TGCGCCAGCAGTGCTGCCGGGACAGGGAGCGGCTACGAGCAGTACTTC
CDR3: CASSAAGTGSGYEQYF

J: TRBJ1-5
D: TRBD1
V: TRBV5-5
size: .
DNA: TGTGCCAGCAGCCTAGGGACAGCTAGCAATCAGCCCCAGCATTTT
CDR3: CASSLGTASNQPQHF

J: TRBJ1-1
D: .
V: TRBV4-1
size: many
DNA: TGCGCCAGCAGCCAAGGCAGTCTGAACACTGAAGCTTTCTTT
CDR3: CASSQGSLNTEAFF

J: TRBJ2-3
D: TRBD2
V: TRBV4-3
size: .
DNA: TGCGCCAGCAGCCAAGATGAGGCTAGCGGGGGTAGAGTATCGCAGTATTTT
CDR3: CASSQDEASGGRVSQYF

J: TRBJ2-3
D: TRBD2
V: TRBV6-4
size: .
DNA: TGTGCCAGCAGTCCCAGCGGGGGGGCCGGGGCAGATACGCAGTATTTT
CDR3: CASSPSGGAGADTQYF

J: TRBJ1-1
D: .
V: TRBV29-1
size: many
DNA: TGCAGCGTTGAAGATCATTCGAACACTGAAGCTTTCTTT
CDR3: CSVEDHSNTEAFF

J: TRBJ2-1
D: .
V: TRBV10-3
size: .
DNA: TGTGCCATCAGTGAGAATGGGGAGAATGAGCAGTTCTTC
CDR3: CAISENGENEQFF

J: TRBJ1-4
D: .
V: TRBV4-3
size: .
DNA: TGCGCCAGCAGCCAAGATCCTCGACGGGGGGATGAAAAACTGTTTTTT
CDR3: CASSQDPRRGDEKLFF

J: TRBJ1-6
D: TRBD1
V: TRBV4-1
size: .
DNA: TGCGCCAGCAGCCATCTTTTGACAGGGTATAATTCACCCCTCCACTTT
CDR3: CASSHLLTGYNSPLHF

J: TRBJ1-1
D: .
V: TRBV7-2
size: .
DNA: TGTGCCAGCAGCTACGCGACATTGGGCAACACTGAAGCTTTCTTT
CDR3: CASSYATLGNTEAFF

J: TRBJ2-7
D: TRBD1
V: TRBV7-2
size: .
DNA: TGTGCCAGCAGCTTAGCCCAGGGGGCGGTCGGGTACGAGCAGTACTTC
CDR3: CASSLAQGAVGYEQYF

J: TRBJ2-7
D: TRBD2
V: TRBV7-7
size: .
DNA: TGTGCCAGCAGCTCGGACTCCGGGGGGGAGCAGTACTTC
CDR3: CASSSDSGGEQYF

J: TRBJ2-3
D: TRBD2
V: TRBV2
size: .
DNA: TGTGCCAGCAGCGCGGGACTAGCCCCAGATACGCAGTATTTT
CDR3: CASSAGLAPDTQYF

J: TRBJ1-2
D: .
V: TRBV28
size: .
DNA: TGTGCCAGCAGTTTAATACGAGGACTTAACTATGGCTACACCTTC
CDR3: CASSLIRGLNYGYTF

J: TRBJ2-6
D: TRBD1
V: TRBV5-4
size: .
DNA: TGTGCCAGCAGCCCGGGACAGGGGGGAGAAGGGGCCAACGTCCTGACTTTC
CDR3: CASSPGQGGEGANVLTF

J: TRBJ1-2
D: .
V: TRBV5-6
size: .
DNA: TGTGCCAGCAGCTCCTCAGCGAACTATGGCTACACCTTC
CDR3: CASSSSANYGYTF

J: TRBJ1-5
D: .
V: TRBV28
size: .
DNA: TGTGCCAGCAGTTTATGGGCGGCTAGCAATCAGCCCCAGCATTTT
CDR3: CASSLWAASNQPQHF

J: TRBJ2-5
D: TRBD2
V: TRBV4-1
size: .
DNA: TGCGCCAGCAGCCAGTCCCAGCGGGGGGACTGGTGGGAGACCCAGTACTTC
CDR3: CASSQSQRGDWWETQYF

J: TRBJ1-1
D: TRBD1
V: TRBV28
size: .
DNA: TGTGCCAGCGGGGACTACAGGGGGCCCAACACTGAAGCTTTCTTT
CDR3: CASGDYRGPNTEAFF

J: TRBJ1-1
D: .
V: TRBV7-9
size: once
DNA: TGTGCCAGCAGCTTCTTACAGAACACTGAAGCTTTCTTT
CDR3: CASSFLQNTEAFF

J: TRBJ2-1
D: TRBD1
V: TRBV7-2
size: .
DNA: TGTGCCAGCAGCGGGACAGGTTCCTACAATGAGCAGTTCTTC
CDR3: CASSGTGSYNEQFF

J: TRBJ2-7
D: .
V: TRBV10-3
size: few
DNA: TGTGCCATCAGCGGGGGGCAGTCGGGGCATCCTTACGAGCAGTACTTC
CDR3: CAISGGQSGHPYEQYF

J: TRBJ2-7
D: .
V: TRBV7-2
size: once
DNA: TGTGCCAGCAGCTTAGGGGGGCTTACTCCCTACGAGCAGTACTTC
CDR3: CASSLGGLTPYEQYF

J: TRBJ2-5
D: .
V: TRBV11-3
size: .
DNA: TGTGCCAGCAGTCCAGGGGCGGACCGAGAGACCCAGTACTTC
CDR3: CASSPGADRETQYF

J: TRBJ2-7
D: .
V: TRBV10-1
size: .
DNA: TGCGCCAGCAGTGCCGGGACTGCACCAGCCTACGAGCAGTACTTC
CDR3: CASSAGTAPAYEQYF

J: TRBJ1-2
D: TRBD1
V: TRBV7-9
size: .
DNA: TGTGCCAGCAGCCCGGGACAGTTCTATGGCTACACCTTC
CDR3: CASSPGQFYGYTF